This T cell receptor (beta chain) was observed in a study of blood T cell repertoires in COVID-19. The V and J ends lost 5 bases and 6 bases respectively, with 15 bases between them. Looked up from germline, CDR1 is MNHEY and CDR2 is SVGEGT. The CDR3 runs 14 residues. Here immunoSEQ multiplex PCR was the method, and the copy in TCRdb shows in-frame clones only, minus some. The repertoire consists of around 150,000 clones, with approximately 86% occurring once and the leading ten covering about 4.2%. The rearrangement joins TRBV6-2 or TRBV6-3 to TRBJ2-3; possible D gene TRBD1, 6 bases. The source is a woman in her sixties with active or convalescent COVID-19. Material: peripheral blood. Here the CDR3 reads CASSPQGPPDTQYF. The CDR3 DNA follows: TGTGCCAGCAGTCCACAGGGCCCGCCGGATACGCAGTATTTT.